The 4 T cell receptor beta chains listed next were all sequenced from one sample in a study of blood T cell repertoires in COVID-19. Some clones are missing from TCRdb's copy, which holds only in-frame ones; the method was immunoSEQ multiplex PCR. This table holds some 140,000 clones, around 80% found once. Sequencing input: peripheral blood. The origin of the receptors is a man in his sixties who had recovered from COVID-19.

V usage is TRBV6-5 and J usage is TRBJ1-1, with D hard to call. The CDR3 is 13 amino acids. V was pared by 0 bases and J by 4 bases, with 6 bases between. Germline CDR1 reads MNHEY; CDR2 reads SVGAGI. In DNA form, the CDR3 reads TGTGCCAGCAGTTACTCCCGCGGCACTGAAGCTTTCTTT. It yields the protein CASSYSRGTEAFF.

This clone came up a few times. The gene calls are TRBV10-3 and TRBJ2-3, with TRBD2 identical over 8 bases. The CDR3 totals 12 residues. CDR1 ENHRY and CDR2 SYGVKD come from the germline V gene. As DNA, the CDR3 is TGTGCGCTCGGCGGGGGGCCCGATACGCAGTATTTT. Protein product: CALGGGPDTQYF.

The genes are TRBV6-5 and TRBJ1-1, with 8 bases lining up with TRBD1. The germline V gene encodes CDR1 MNHEY and CDR2 SVGAGI. The CDR3 runs 14 residues. With V trimmed by 4 bases and J by 3 bases, 4 bases remained unmatched. The CDR3 is CASSFTGGYTEAFF. The CDR3 nucleotides are TGTGCCAGCAGTTTTACAGGGGGATACACTGAAGCTTTCTTT.

The chain combines TRBV28 with TRBJ2-5, with D perhaps TRBD1 (6 bases). The CDR3 is made up of 13 amino acids. V shed 8 bases and J shed 1 base, with 11 bases lying between them. The germline V gene has CDR1 MDHEN and CDR2 SYDVKM. CDR3 in DNA: TGTGCCAGCCCAAACAGGGCCCAAGAGACCCAGTACTTC. Amino acids: CASPNRAQETQYF.